The sequence of this TCR beta chain was determined in a study of beta chain features in type 1 diabetes. For the study at large: Investigators examined roughly 99,000,000 sorted cells across all samples.

Points from the study as a whole: Reduced insertions and increased deletions marked VDJ junctions in type 1 diabetes patients. A cDNA-based sequencing approach could over-represent cells with high TCR expression.

This clone showed up just a few times. Its antigen is unknown. Since all of the isolated RNA was reverse transcribed, expressed TCRB transcripts were what got sequenced. The average read count of naive, central memory and regulatory T cell samples was about 3.57 million. Sequencing was performed with immunoSEQ multiplex PCR; in TCRdb, only in-frame clones are kept and a portion is missing. The table records a few hundred thousand clones, approximately 15% of them present only once. V was cut by 3 bases and J by 0 bases, with 4 bases left in between. Germline lookup yields CDR1 SEHNR and CDR2 FQNEAQ (reference sequence). The CDR3 sequence is 13 residues long.

The chain combines TRBV7-9 with TRBJ2-3, with unresolved D. The receptor was isolated from a man aged 25-45 years in good health. Sample: naive CD4+ T cells from blood. This CDR3 reads CASSFVSTDTQYF. The CDR3 DNA reads TGTGCCAGCAGCTTCGTTAGCACAGATACGCAGTATTTT.